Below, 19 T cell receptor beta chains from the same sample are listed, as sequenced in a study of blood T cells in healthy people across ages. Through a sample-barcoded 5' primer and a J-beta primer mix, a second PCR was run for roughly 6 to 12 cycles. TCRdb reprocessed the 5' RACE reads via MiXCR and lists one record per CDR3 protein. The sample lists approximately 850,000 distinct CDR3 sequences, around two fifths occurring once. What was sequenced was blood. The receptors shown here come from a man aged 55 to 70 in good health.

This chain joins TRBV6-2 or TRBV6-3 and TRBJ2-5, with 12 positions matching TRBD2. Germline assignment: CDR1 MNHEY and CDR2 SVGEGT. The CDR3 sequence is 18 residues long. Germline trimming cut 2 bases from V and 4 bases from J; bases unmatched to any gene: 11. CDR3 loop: CASSYPTSGGGRGETQYF. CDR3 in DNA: TGTGCCAGCAGTTACCCGACTAGCGGGGGAGGACGAGGAGAGACCCAGTACTTC.

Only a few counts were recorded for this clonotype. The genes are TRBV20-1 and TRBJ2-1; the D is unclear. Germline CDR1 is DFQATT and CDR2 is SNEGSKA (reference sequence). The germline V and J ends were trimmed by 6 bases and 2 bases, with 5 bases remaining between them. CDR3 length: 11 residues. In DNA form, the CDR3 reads TGCAGTGCCTCAGCCTACAATGAGCAGTTCTTC. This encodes CSASAYNEQFF.

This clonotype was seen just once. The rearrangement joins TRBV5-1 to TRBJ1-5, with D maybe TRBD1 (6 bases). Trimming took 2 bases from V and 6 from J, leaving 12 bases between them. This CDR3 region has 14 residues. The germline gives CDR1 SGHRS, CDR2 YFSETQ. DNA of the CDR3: TGCGCCAGCAGCTTCGAGTCAGGGGTTCAGCCCCAGCATTTT. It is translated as CASSFESGVQPQHF.

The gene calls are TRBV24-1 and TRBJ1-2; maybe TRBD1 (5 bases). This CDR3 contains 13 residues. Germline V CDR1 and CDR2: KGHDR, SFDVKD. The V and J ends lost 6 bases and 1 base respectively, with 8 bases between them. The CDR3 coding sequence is TGTGCCACCAGTCGCGACAGTAACTATGGCTACACCTTC. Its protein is CATSRDSNYGYTF.

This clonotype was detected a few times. CDR3 DNA: TGCAGTGCTAGTAGGGTGCAGGACACCGCCTGGGAGCAGTACTTC. This sequence encodes CSASRVQDTAWEQYF. V is TRBV20-1 and J is TRBJ2-5, with D tentatively TRBD1 or TRBD2 (5 bases each). Trimming took 3 bases from V and 11 from J, leaving 25 bases between them. Germline loops: CDR1 DFQATT, CDR2 SNEGSKA (reference sequence). The CDR3 sequence is 15 residues long.

CDR3 sequence reads: CASSSNSGGAWNEQFF. The CDR3 DNA reads TGCGCCAGCAGCTCGAATAGCGGGGGGGCCTGGAATGAGCAGTTCTTC. V and J are TRBV5-1 and TRBJ2-1, with 11 bases that match TRBD2. The V gene end was trimmed by 3 bases and the J gene end by 7 bases; junction bases not matched to a gene: 9. The germline V gene has CDR1 SGHRS and CDR2 YFSETQ. The CDR3 has 16 residues.

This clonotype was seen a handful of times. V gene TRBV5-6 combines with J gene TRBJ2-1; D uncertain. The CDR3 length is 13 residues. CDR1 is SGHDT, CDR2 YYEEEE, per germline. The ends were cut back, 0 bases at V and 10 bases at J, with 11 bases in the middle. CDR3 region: CASSLARAWEQFF. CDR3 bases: TGTGCCAGCAGCTTGGCAAGGGCGTGGGAGCAGTTCTTC.

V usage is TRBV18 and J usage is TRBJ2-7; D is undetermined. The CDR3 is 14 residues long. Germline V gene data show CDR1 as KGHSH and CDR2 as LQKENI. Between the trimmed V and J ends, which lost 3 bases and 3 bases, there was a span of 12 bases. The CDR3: CASSPRPSDYEQYF. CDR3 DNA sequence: TGTGCCAGCTCACCTAGACCCAGTGACTACGAGCAGTACTTC.

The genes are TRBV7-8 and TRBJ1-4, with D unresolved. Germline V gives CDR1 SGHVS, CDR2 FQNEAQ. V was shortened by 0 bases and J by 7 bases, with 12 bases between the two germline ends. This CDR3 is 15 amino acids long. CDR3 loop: CASSLAGGYSEKLFF. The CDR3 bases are TGTGCCAGCAGCTTAGCGGGAGGGTACAGTGAAAAACTGTTTTTT.

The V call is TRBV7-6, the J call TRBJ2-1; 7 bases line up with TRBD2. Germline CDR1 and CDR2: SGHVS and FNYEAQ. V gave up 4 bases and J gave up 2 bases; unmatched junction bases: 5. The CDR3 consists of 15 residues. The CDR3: CASSSPGGTYNEQFF. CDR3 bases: TGTGCCAGCAGCTCTCCGGGGGGTACCTACAATGAGCAGTTCTTC.

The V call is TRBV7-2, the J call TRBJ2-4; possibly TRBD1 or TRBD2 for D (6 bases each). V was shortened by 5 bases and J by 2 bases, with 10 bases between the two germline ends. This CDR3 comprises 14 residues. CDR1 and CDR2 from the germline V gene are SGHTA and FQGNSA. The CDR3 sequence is CASSAGHSKNIQYF. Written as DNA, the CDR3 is TGTGCCAGCAGCGCGGGACATTCCAAAAACATTCAGTACTTC. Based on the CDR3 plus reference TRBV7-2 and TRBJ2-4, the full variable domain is GAGVSQSPSNKVTEKGKDVELRCDPISGHTALYWYRQSLGQGLEFLIYFQGNSAPDKSGLPSDRFSAERTGGSVSTLTIQRTQQEDSAVYLCASSAGHSKNIQYFGAGTRLSVL.

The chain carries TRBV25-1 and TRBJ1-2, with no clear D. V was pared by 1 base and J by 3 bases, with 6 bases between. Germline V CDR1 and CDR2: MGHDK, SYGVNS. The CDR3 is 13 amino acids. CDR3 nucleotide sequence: TGTGCCAGCAGTGAATTTACGGACTATGGCTACACCTTC. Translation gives CASSEFTDYGYTF.

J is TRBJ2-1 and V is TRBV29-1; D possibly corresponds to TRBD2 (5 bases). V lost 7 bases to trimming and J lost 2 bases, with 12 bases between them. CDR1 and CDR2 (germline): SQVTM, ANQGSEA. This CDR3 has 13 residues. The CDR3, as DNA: TGCAGCGGGCGGACTGGCACCTACAATGAGCAGTTCTTC. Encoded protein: CSGRTGTYNEQFF.

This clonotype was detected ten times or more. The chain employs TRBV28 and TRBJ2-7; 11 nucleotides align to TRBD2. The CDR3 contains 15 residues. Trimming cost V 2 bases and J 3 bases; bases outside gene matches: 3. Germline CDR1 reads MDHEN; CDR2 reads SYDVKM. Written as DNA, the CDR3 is TGTGCCAGCAGTTTAGCGACTAGCGGGAACTACGAGCAGTACTTC. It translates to CASSLATSGNYEQYF.

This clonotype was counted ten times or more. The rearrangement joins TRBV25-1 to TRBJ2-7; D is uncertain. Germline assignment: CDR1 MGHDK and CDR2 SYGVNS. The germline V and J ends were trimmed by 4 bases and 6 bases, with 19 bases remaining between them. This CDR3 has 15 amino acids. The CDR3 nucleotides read TGTGCCAGCAGTGCCCAAGCCATGTGGGCCACCGAGCAGTACTTC. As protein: CASSAQAMWATEQYF.

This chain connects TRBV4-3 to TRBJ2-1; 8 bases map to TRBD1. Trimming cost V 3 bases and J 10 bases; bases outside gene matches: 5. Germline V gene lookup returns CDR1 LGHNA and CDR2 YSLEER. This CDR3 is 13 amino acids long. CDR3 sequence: CASSQDRAEEQFF. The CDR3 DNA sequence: TGCGCCAGCAGCCAGGACAGGGCGGAGGAGCAGTTCTTC.

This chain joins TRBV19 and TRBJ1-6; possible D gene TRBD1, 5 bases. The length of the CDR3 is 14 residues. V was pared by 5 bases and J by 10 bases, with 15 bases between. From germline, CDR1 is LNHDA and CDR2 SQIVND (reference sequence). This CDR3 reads CASSATGTYSPLHF. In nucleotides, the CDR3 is TGTGCCAGTAGTGCCACAGGAACATACTCACCCCTCCACTTT.

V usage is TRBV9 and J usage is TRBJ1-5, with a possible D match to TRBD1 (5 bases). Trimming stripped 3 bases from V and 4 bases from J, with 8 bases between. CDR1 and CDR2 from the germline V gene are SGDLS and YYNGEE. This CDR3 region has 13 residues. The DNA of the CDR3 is TGTGCCAGCAGCGCCGACAGAAATCAGCCCCAGCATTTT. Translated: CASSADRNQPQHF. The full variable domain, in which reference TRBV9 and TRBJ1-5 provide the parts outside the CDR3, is DSGVTQTPKHLITATGQRVTLRCSPRSGDLSVYWYQQSLDQGLQFLIQYYNGEERAKGNILERFSAQQFPDLHSELNLSSLELGDSALYFCASSADRNQPQHFGDGTRLSIL.

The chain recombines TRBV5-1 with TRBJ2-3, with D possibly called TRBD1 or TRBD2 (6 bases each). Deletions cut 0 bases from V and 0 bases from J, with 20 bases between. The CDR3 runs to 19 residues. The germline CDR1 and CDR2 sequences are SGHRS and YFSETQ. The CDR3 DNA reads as TGCGCCAGCAGCTTGGAACCGGGGGCACCGCCTCTAAGCACAGATACGCAGTATTTT. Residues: CASSLEPGAPPLSTDTQYF.